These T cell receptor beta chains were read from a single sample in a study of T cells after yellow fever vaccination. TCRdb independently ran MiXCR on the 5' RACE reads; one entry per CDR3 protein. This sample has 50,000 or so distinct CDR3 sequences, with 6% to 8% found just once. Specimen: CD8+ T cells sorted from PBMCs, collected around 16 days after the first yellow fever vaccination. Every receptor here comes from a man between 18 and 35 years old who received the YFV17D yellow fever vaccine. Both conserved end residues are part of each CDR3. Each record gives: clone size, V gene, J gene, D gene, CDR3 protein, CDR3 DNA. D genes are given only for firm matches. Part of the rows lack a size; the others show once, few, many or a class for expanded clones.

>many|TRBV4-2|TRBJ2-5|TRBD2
CASSQLTGLADVYQETQYF
TGTGCCAGCAGCCAATTGACGGGACTAGCGGACGTGTACCAAGAGACCCAGTACTTC
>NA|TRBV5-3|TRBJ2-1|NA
CAISPELRHNEQFF
TGTGCCATCAGCCCCGAGCTACGGCACAATGAGCAGTTCTTC
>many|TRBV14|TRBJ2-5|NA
CASTSTGLQETQYF
TGTGCCAGCACTTCAACAGGGCTCCAAGAGACCCAGTACTTC
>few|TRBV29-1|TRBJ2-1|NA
CSVRDTYNEQFF
TGCAGCGTTCGGGACACCTACAATGAGCAGTTCTTC
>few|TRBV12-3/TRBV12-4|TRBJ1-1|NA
CASTYEGTEAFF
TGTGCCAGCACCTACGAGGGCACTGAAGCTTTCTTT
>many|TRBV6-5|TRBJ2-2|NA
CASSYSAGELFF
TGTGCCAGCAGTTACTCCGCGGGGGAGCTGTTTTTT
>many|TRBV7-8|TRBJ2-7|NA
CASSLVGYEQYF
TGTGCCAGCAGCTTAGTGGGCTACGAGCAGTACTTC
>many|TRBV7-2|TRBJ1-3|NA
CASSSDGGGGNTIYF
TGTGCCAGCAGCTCAGATGGGGGTGGTGGAAACACCATATATTTT
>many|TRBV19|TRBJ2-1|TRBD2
CASSPLPGLAAWSDNEQFF
TGTGCCAGTAGCCCCCTTCCGGGACTAGCGGCCTGGTCAGACAATGAGCAGTTCTTC
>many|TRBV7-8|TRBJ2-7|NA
CASSLEGSWQYF
TGTGCCAGCAGCTTAGAGGGGTCATGGCAGTACTTC
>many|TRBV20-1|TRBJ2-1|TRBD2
CSASWAGGLQDEQFF
TGCAGTGCTAGTTGGGCGGGGGGGCTACAGGATGAGCAGTTCTTC
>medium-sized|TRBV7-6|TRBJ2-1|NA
CASSLALVPYNEQFF
TGTGCCAGCAGCTTAGCGTTGGTTCCCTACAATGAGCAGTTCTTC
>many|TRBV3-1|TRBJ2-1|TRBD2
CASSQESRGGDDEQFF
TGTGCCAGCAGCCAAGAATCACGGGGGGGTGACGATGAGCAGTTCTTC
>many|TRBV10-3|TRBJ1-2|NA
CAISESSEGDYGYTF
TGTGCCATCAGTGAGTCGTCAGAGGGGGACTATGGCTACACCTTC
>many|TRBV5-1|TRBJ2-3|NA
CASSLYVPSTDTQYF
TGCGCCAGCAGCTTGTATGTCCCTAGCACAGATACGCAGTATTTT
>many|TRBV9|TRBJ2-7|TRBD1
CASSAGTGREQYF
TGTGCCAGCAGCGCCGGGACAGGGCGCGAGCAGTACTTC
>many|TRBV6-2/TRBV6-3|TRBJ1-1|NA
CASSYSRGSAFF
TGTGCCAGCAGTTATTCGAGGGGCTCAGCTTTCTTT
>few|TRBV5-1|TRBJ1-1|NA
CASTGSNTEAFF
TGCGCCAGTACGGGATCTAACACTGAAGCTTTCTTT